This passage covers 6 T cell receptor beta chains from one sample sequenced in a study of beta chain features in type 1 diabetes. Since all of the isolated RNA was reverse transcribed, expressed TCRB transcripts were what got sequenced. This table comes from immunoSEQ multiplex PCR, and its TCRdb copy is limited to in-frame clones, with some not included. The sample includes under 900,000 clones, about a sixth of them seen just once. Sequences were obtained from naive CD4+ T cells from blood. The source of these receptors is a woman in her late teens or twenties in good health.

This clone was seen more than once but under ten times. V usage is TRBV4-2 and J usage is TRBJ2-2; 7 bases are shared with TRBD2. The CDR3 consists of 15 residues. J was trimmed by 7 bases and V by 1 base; bases with no gene match: 6. Germline CDR1 reads LGHNA; CDR2 reads YNFKEQ. The CDR3, as DNA: TGTGCCAGCAGCCAAGCCAAGACTAGCCGCGGGGAGCTGTTTTTT. Protein sequence: CASSQAKTSRGELFF.

This clone was seen a handful of times. The J gene is TRBJ1-2, the V gene TRBV20-1; D gene unclear. V lost 6 bases and J 10 bases, leaving 9 bases between the germline ends. Germline CDR1 DFQATT, CDR2 SNEGSKA (reference sequence). The CDR3 is 9 residues long. CDR3 DNA sequence: TGCAGTGCGAACGGTGACTACACCTTC. Amino acid sequence: CSANGDYTF.

This sequence joins TRBV28 and TRBJ2-7; D call uncertain. The V gene lost 4 bases and the J gene lost 5 bases, with 12 bases spanning the gap. Germline lookup yields CDR1 MDHEN and CDR2 SYDVKM. The CDR3 has 13 residues. This CDR3 is CASSSPPLNEQYF. As DNA, the CDR3 is TGTGCCAGCAGTTCCCCGCCGCTTAACGAGCAGTACTTC. Complete variable domain (other parts from reference TRBV28 and TRBJ2-7): DVKVTQSSRYLVKRTGEKVFLECVQDMDHENMFWYRQDPGLGLRLIYFSYDVKMKEKGDIPEGYSVSREKKERFSLILESASTNQTSMYLCASSSPPLNEQYFGPGTRLTVT.

The chain combines TRBV5-1 with TRBJ1-1; D may be TRBD1 (5 bases). CDR3 length: 14 amino acids. V was clipped by 1 base and J by 0 bases, with 7 bases between them. Germline lookup yields CDR1 SGHRS and CDR2 YFSETQ. This CDR3 is CASSLWGLNTEAFF. The DNA for the CDR3 is TGCGCCAGCAGCTTGTGGGGACTGAACACTGAAGCTTTCTTT.

This clone was seen a few times. The chain has TRBV7-8 and TRBJ2-3; D is perhaps TRBD2 (6 bases). The ends were cut back, 3 bases at V and 2 bases at J, with 9 bases in the middle. The CDR3 sequence is 14 residues long. From germline, CDR1 is SGHVS and CDR2 FQNEAQ. DNA of the CDR3: TGTGCCAGCAGCTTGCGACTAGTCACAGATACGCAGTATTTT. Its protein is CASSLRLVTDTQYF.

This clone was found a few times. Here the CDR3 DNA reads TGTGCCAGCTCACCGCCGATAGCGGGCCTTTACAATGAGCAGTTCTTC. Its protein is CASSPPIAGLYNEQFF. The chain couples TRBV18 to TRBJ2-1; 7 positions agree with TRBD2. The CDR3 contains 16 residues. Germline V gene data show CDR1 as KGHSH and CDR2 as LQKENI. The trim removed 3 bases at V and 4 bases at J, leaving 9 bases unmatched.